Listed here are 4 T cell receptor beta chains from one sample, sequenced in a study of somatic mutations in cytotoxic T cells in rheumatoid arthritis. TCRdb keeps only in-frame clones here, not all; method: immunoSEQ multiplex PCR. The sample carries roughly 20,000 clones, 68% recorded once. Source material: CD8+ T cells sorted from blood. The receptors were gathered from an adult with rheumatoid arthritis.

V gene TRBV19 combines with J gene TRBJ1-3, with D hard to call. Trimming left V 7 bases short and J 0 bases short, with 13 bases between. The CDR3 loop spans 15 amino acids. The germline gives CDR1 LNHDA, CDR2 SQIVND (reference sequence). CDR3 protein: CASTQSGLSGNTIYF. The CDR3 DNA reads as TGTGCCAGTACACAATCGGGCCTCTCTGGAAACACCATATATTTT.

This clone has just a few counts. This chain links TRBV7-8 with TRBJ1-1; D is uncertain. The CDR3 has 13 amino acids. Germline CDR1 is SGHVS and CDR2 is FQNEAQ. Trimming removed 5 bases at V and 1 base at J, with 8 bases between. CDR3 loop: CASSVPGNTEAFF. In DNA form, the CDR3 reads TGTGCCAGCAGCGTCCCTGGGAACACTGAAGCTTTCTTT.

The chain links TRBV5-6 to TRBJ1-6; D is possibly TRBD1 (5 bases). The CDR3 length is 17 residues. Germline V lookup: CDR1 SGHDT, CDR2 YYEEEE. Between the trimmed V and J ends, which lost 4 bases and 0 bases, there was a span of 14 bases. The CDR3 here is CASSEWGESSYNSPLHF. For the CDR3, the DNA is TGTGCCAGCAGCGAGTGGGGGGAGAGCTCCTATAATTCACCCCTCCACTTT.

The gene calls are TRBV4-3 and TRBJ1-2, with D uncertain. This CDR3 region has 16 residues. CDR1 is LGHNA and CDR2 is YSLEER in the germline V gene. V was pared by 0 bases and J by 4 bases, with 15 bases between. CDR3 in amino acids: CASSQDRPPGRYGYTF. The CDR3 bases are TGCGCCAGCAGCCAAGATCGCCCACCGGGCCGCTATGGCTACACCTTC.